This T cell receptor beta chain originates from a study of CD8+CD57+ T cells in acquired aplastic anemia. In patients chosen for sequencing, flow cytometry had shown CD8+CD57+ cell expansion. Blood samples were obtained from patients who had received no prior therapy. Both TCR beta VDJ combination and CDR3 sequence profiling were carried out. Genomic DNA was the template for this profiling. Each CDR3 protein is one row after TCRdb ran MiXCR on the reads. The data hold about 470,000 distinct CDR3 sequences, with around 30% observed a single time. Trimming removed 6 bases from V and 1 base from J; junction bases left unmatched: 3. The CDR3 has 13 amino acids. Germline values: CDR1 DFQATT, CDR2 SNEGSKA (reference sequence).

This sequence was found in a human donor with aplastic anemia. The sample was sorted CD4+, CD8+, or CD8+CD57+ T cells (not recorded which) from PBMCs. The gene calls are TRBV20-1 and TRBJ1-1; 9 nucleotides match TRBD1. The CDR3 loop reads CSAQQGANTEAFF. In DNA, the CDR3 is TGCAGTGCGCAACAGGGGGCGAACACTGAAGCTTTCTTT.